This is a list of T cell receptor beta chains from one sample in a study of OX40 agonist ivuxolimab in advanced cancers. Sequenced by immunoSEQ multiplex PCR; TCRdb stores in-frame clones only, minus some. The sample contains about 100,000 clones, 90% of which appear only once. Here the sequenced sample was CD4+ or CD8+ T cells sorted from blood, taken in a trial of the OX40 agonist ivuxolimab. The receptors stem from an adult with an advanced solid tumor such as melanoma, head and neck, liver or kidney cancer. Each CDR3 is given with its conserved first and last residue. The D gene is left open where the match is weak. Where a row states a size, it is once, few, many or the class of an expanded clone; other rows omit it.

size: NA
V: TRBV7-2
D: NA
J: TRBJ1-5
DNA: TGTGCCAGCAGCTTAGTAGGTCAGCCCCAGCATTTT
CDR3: CASSLVGQPQHF

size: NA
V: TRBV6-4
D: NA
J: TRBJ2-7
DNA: TGTGCCAGCATCGAGGCTCCATACGAGCAGTACTTC
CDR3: CASIEAPYEQYF

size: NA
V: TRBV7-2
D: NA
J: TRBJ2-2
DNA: TGTGCCAGCACTCTCGATCCAGGGACCCTCACCGGGGAGCTGTTTTTT
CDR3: CASTLDPGTLTGELFF

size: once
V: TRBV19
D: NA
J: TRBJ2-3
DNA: TGTGCCAGTAGTACTGGGGGATATACGCAGTATTTT
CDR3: CASSTGGYTQYF

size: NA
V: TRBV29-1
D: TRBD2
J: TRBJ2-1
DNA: TGCAGCGTTGAAGGCCGGCCCGGGACTAGAGCGAGGACTAATGAGCAGTTCTTC
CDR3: CSVEGRPGTRARTNEQFF

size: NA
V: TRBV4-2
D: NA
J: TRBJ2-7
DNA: TGTGCCAGCAGCCACCCCTTGGGGGAGCAGTACTTC
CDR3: CASSHPLGEQYF

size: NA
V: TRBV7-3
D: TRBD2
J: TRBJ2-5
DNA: TGTGCCAGCAGCCCCACGGGGGTGTTGCGGGAGAGGTTCCAGTACTTC
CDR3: CASSPTGVLRERFQYF

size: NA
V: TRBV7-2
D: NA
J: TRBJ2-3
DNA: TGTGCCAGCAGCCCCACCCTCACAGATACGCAGTATTTT
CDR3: CASSPTLTDTQYF

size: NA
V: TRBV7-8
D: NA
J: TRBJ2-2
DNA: TGTGCCAGCAGCTCGAGCACCGGGGAGCTGTTTTTT
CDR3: CASSSSTGELFF

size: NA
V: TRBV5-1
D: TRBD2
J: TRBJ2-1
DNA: TGCGCCAGCAGTCAACTAGCGGGAGGGTTTTACAATGAGCAGTTCTTC
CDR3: CASSQLAGGFYNEQFF

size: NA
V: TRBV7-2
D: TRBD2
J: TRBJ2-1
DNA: TGTGCCAGCAGCTTAGTAGCCCAGCGGGAGGGCCGGAATGAGCAGTTCTTC
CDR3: CASSLVAQREGRNEQFF

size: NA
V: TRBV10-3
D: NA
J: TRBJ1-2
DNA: TGTGCCATCAGTGACCGCGACAGAGCTAACTATGGCTACACCTTC
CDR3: CAISDRDRANYGYTF

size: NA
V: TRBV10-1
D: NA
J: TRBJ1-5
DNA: TGCGCCAGCAGTGATTCGAATCAGCCCCAGCATTTT
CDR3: CASSDSNQPQHF

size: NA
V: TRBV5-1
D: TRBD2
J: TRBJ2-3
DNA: TGCGCCAGCACCAAAGGACTAGCGGAGAACACAGATACGCAGTATTTT
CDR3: CASTKGLAENTDTQYF

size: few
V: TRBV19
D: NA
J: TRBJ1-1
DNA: TGTGCCAGTAGTATAGGACCAGGGGCGACTGAAGCTTTCTTT
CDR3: CASSIGPGATEAFF

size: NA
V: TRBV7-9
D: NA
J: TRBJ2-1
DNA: TGTGCCAGCAGCTCGGGGGTGCGGGGACACTACAATGAGCAGTTCTTC
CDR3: CASSSGVRGHYNEQFF

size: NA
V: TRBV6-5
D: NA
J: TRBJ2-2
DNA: TGTGCCAGCAGTAAAACTAGGGCCGGGGAGCTGTTTTTT
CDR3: CASSKTRAGELFF

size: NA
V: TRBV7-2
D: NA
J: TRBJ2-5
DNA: TGTGCCAGCAGCCGCGAGGTGAGGGAGACCCAGTACTTC
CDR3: CASSREVRETQYF

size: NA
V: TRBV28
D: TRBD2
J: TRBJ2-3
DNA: TGTGCCAGCAGAGGGACTAGTCACTTGGGGCAGTATTTT
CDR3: CASRGTSHLGQYF

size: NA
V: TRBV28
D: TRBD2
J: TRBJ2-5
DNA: TGTGCCAGCCGAACATCCGGACTAGCGGGAGGGAGTGAGACCCAGTACTTC
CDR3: CASRTSGLAGGSETQYF

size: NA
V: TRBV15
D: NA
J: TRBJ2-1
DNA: TGTGCCACCAGCAGAGATACTAGAGATGAGCAGTTCTTC
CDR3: CATSRDTRDEQFF

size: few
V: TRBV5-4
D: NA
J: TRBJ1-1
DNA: TGTGCCAGCAGCCCCGGAGGCCTTGTGAACACTGAAGCTTTCTTT
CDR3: CASSPGGLVNTEAFF

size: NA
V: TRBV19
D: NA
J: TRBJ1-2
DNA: TGTGCCAGTAGTATAGGGACATCTAACTATGGCTACACCTTC
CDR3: CASSIGTSNYGYTF

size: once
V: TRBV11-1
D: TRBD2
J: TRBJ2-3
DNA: TGTGCCAGCAGCAAGCTAGCGGGAGGCCGGATGAGCACAGATACGCAGTATTTT
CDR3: CASSKLAGGRMSTDTQYF

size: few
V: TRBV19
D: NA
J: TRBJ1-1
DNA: TGTGCCAGTAGTATGAGTCGAGGAACTGAAGCTTTCTTT
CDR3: CASSMSRGTEAFF

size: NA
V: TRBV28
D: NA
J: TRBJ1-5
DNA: TGTGCCAGCAGTTTGCAGGGTCGAAGCAATCAGCCCCAGCATTTT
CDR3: CASSLQGRSNQPQHF

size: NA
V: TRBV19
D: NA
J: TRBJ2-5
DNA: TGTGCCAGTAGTGCCGGAGAGACCCAGTACTTC
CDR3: CASSAGETQYF

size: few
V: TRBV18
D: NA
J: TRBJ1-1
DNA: TGTGCCAGCTCACCAGACGCACGGAACACTGAAGCTTTCTTT
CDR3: CASSPDARNTEAFF

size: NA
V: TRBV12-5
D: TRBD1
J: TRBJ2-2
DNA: TGTGCTAGTGCTCACGACAGGGGGCGAAAGGCCGGGGAGCTGTTTTTT
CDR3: CASAHDRGRKAGELFF

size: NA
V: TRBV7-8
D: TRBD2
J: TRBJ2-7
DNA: TGTGCCAGCAGCTCACCCGGACTAGCGGGAGCCTACGAGCAGTACTTC
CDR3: CASSSPGLAGAYEQYF

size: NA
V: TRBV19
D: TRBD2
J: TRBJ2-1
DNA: TGTGCCAGTAGTCCTCGGGGGGGAGGAGGGAATGAGCAGTTCTTC
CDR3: CASSPRGGGGNEQFF

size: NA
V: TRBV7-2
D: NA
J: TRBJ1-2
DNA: TGTGCCAGCAGCCCCAGTCGGGGGCAAGACTATGGCTACACCTTC
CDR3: CASSPSRGQDYGYTF

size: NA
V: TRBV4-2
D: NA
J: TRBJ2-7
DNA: TGTGCCAGCAGCCAAGACCGAGACACAAAGCAGTACTTC
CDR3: CASSQDRDTKQYF

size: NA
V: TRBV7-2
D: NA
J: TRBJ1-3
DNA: TGTGCCAGCAGTACCGACCGAAGCTCTGGAAACACCATATATTTT
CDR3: CASSTDRSSGNTIYF

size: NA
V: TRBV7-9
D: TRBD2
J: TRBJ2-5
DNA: TGTGCCAGCAGCTGGGGTAGCGGGATGCGTCAAGAGACCCAGTACTTC
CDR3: CASSWGSGMRQETQYF

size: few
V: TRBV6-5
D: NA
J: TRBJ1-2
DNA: TGTGCCAGCAAACAGGACCCCTATGGCTACACCTTC
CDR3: CASKQDPYGYTF

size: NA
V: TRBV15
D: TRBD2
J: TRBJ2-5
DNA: TGTGCCACCAGCAGGGGTAGGGTTAGCGGGATAGAGACCCAGTACTTC
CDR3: CATSRGRVSGIETQYF

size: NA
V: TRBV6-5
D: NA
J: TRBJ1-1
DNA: TGTGCCAGCAGTTACTCGATAAAGGGTGTGACTGAAGCTTTCTTT
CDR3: CASSYSIKGVTEAFF

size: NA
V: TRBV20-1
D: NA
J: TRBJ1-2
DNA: TGCAGTGCCACAACTAACTATGGCTACACCTTC
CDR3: CSATTNYGYTF

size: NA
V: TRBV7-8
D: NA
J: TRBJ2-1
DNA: TGTGCCAGCAGCTTAGCGCTAAGCTCCTACAATGAGCAGTTCTTC
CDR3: CASSLALSSYNEQFF

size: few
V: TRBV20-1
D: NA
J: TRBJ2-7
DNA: TGCAGTGCTAGTCGCCTCTACGAGCAGTACTTC
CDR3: CSASRLYEQYF

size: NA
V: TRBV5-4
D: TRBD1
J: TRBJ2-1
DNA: TGTGCCAGCAGCTCGGGACAGAGCTACTCCTACAATGAGCAGTTCTTC
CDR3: CASSSGQSYSYNEQFF

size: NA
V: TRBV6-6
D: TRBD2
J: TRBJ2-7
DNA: TGTGCCAGCTATACTGGGACTAGCGGGAGTCACGAGCAGTACTTC
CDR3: CASYTGTSGSHEQYF

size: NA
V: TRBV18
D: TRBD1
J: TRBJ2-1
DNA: TGTGCCAGCTCACCCCGGGACAGATACAATGAGCAGTTCTTC
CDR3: CASSPRDRYNEQFF

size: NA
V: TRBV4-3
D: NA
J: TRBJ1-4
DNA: TGCGCCAGCAGCCAAGACGGCAGGGACTGGGAAAAACTGTTTTTT
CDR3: CASSQDGRDWEKLFF

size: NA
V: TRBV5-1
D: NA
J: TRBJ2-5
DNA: TGCGCCAGCAGCTTGGTAACGGGGCCACAAGAGACCCAGTACTTC
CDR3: CASSLVTGPQETQYF

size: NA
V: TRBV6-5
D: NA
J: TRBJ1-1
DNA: TGTGCCAGCACCCAAAGGGAAGGGAACACTGAAGCTTTCTTT
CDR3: CASTQREGNTEAFF

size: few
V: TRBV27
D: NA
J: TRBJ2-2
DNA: TGTGCCAGCAGGGGGACCACGAACACCGGGGAGCTGTTTTTT
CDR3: CASRGTTNTGELFF

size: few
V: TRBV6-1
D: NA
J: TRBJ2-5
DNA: TGTGCCAGCAGTGACTGGCGTATCCAGTACTTC
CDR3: CASSDWRIQYF